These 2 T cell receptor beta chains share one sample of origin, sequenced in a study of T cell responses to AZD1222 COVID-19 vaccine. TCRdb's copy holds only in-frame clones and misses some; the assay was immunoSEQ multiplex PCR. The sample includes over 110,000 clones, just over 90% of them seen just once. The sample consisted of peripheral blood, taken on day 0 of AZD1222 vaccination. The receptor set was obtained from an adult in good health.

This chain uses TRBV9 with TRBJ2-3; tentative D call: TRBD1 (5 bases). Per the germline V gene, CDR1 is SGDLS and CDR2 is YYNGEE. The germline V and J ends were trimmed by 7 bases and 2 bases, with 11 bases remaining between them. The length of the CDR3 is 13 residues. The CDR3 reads CASGALPTDTQYF. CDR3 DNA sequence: TGTGCCAGCGGGGCACTCCCCACAGATACGCAGTATTTT.

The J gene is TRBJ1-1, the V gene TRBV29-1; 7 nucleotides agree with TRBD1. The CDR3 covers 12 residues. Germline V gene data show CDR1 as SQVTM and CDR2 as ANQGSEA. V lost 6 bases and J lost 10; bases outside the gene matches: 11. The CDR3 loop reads CSVDVAGGVAFF. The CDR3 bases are TGCAGCGTGGACGTTGCAGGGGGTGTAGCTTTCTTT.